Below are 14 T cell receptor beta chains sequenced from a single sample in a study of blood T cells in healthy people across ages. Primed by a sample-barcoded 5' primer and a J-beta primer mix, a second PCR proceeded for about 6 to 11 cycles. TCRdb analysed the 5' RACE reads with MiXCR anew, one entry per CDR3 protein. The repertoire consists of 650,000 to 950,000 distinct CDR3 sequences, with around 45% occurring once and the leading ten covering roughly a fifth. The specimen was blood. The receptors stem from a man aged 55-75 years in good health.

This clonotype was seen more than once but under ten times. This chain links TRBV9 with TRBJ2-1; D possibly corresponds to TRBD2 (6 bases). Germline CDR1 SGDLS, CDR2 YYNGEE. Trimming shortened V by 2 bases and J by 2 bases, and 11 bases separated the two germline ends. The CDR3 loop spans 15 amino acids. CDR3 DNA sequence: TGTGCCAGCAGCGTCTCCGGACTACCCTACAATGAGCAGTTCTTC. Residues: CASSVSGLPYNEQFF.

The V gene is TRBV6-1, the J gene TRBJ1-2; D remains unclear. Germline-derived CDR1 and CDR2 are MNHNS and SASEGT. The CDR3 contains 13 residues. The V gene lost 3 bases and the J gene lost 1 base, with 6 bases spanning the gap. CDR3 nucleotides: TGTGCCAGCAGTGAGCTGCTTAACTATGGCTACACCTTC. Translating it yields CASSELLNYGYTF.

The V and J genes are TRBV20-1 and TRBJ2-3; 12 bases map to TRBD2. Trimming cost V 5 bases and J 5 bases; bases outside gene matches: 5. Germline V gene sequence: CDR1 DFQATT, CDR2 SNEGSKA (reference sequence). The CDR3 has 14 residues. Here the CDR3 DNA reads TGCAGTGCTCTAGCGGGGGGGCCGGAAGATACGCAGTATTTT. Amino acids: CSALAGGPEDTQYF.

This clonotype was detected only a few times. The J gene is TRBJ2-7, the V gene TRBV5-4, with 11 bases matching TRBD2. The V gene end was trimmed by 0 bases and the J gene end by 2 bases; junction bases not matched to a gene: 4. The germline V gene has CDR1 SGHNT and CDR2 YYREEE (reference sequence). CDR3 length equals 16 residues. In nucleotides, the CDR3 is TGTGCCAGCAGCTTGGTCCTAGCGGGGGGAGCCTACGAGCAGTACTTC. Translating gives CASSLVLAGGAYEQYF.

The chain joins TRBV6-5 to TRBJ1-2; D is possibly TRBD1 (5 bases). Between the trimmed V and J ends, which lost 2 bases and 4 bases, there was a span of 14 bases. Germline lookup yields CDR1 MNHEY and CDR2 SVGAGI. CDR3 length equals 15 residues. The CDR3: CASSYGGGAGYGYTF. DNA for the CDR3: TGTGCCAGCAGTTACGGTGGCGGGGCCGGCTATGGCTACACCTTC.

In the case of this clonotype: At one of its ends the junction is not consistent with the germline gene, which may arise from a read error. The gene calls are TRBV6-1 and TRBJ1-1; tentative D call: TRBD1 (5 bases). The germline gives CDR1 MNHNS, CDR2 SASEGT. The CDR3 is made up of 15 amino acids. CDR3 region: CASSEAVQVFAEAFF. In DNA form, the CDR3 reads TGTGCCAGCAGCGAAGCTGTACAGGTCTTCGCTGAAGCTTTCTTT.

The J gene is TRBJ2-3, the V gene TRBV12-3 or TRBV12-4; unclear D gene. The CDR3 covers 15 residues. V was trimmed by 4 bases and J by 0 bases, leaving 11 bases between them. CDR3 bases: TGTGCCAGCAGTTGGCTTTCACATAGCACAGATACGCAGTATTTT. Amino acids: CASSWLSHSTDTQYF.

V and J are TRBV7-3 and TRBJ2-5; D not certain. Matching the DNA end better, TRBJ2-4 makes the J call doubtful. The germline V gene has CDR1 SGHTA and CDR2 FQGTGA. The CDR3 is made up of 12 amino acids. The CDR3 coding sequence is TGTGCCAGCAGCTCGTCCGCAAACATTCAGTACTTC. Amino acid sequence: CASSSSANIQYF.

The rearrangement uses TRBV7-2 and TRBJ2-3, with D maybe TRBD2 (5 bases). The ends were cut back, 3 bases at V and 9 bases at J, with 16 bases in the middle. Germline V CDR1 and CDR2: SGHTA, FQGNSA. The CDR3 loop spans 14 amino acids. The CDR3 sequence: CASSFTGLSGTQYF. The CDR3 DNA sequence: TGTGCCAGCAGCTTCACGGGTTTAAGCGGAACGCAGTATTTT.

This clonotype was counted between two and nine times. The chain joins TRBV20-1 to TRBJ1-2; perhaps TRBD1 as D (6 bases). V lost 1 base and J 1 base, leaving 13 bases between the germline ends. Looked up from germline, CDR1 is DFQATT and CDR2 is SNEGSKA (reference sequence). The CDR3 length is 15 residues. CDR3 coding DNA: TGCAGTGCTAGAGTCACAGGGAAGATTAACTATGGCTACACCTTC. Translating gives CSARVTGKINYGYTF.

The chain recombines TRBV12-3 or TRBV12-4 with TRBJ2-2; 7 nucleotides align to TRBD1. The junction had 2 bases not matched to a gene; V was cut back by 7 bases and J by 3 bases. The CDR3 has 13 residues. DNA for the CDR3: TGTGCCAGCAAAACAGGGGACACCGGGGAGCTGTTTTTT. Protein: CASKTGDTGELFF.

V is TRBV3-1 and J is TRBJ2-5; D is ambiguous. The CDR3 loop spans 13 amino acids. CDR1 and CDR2 (germline): LGHDT, YNNKEL (reference sequence). The germline V and J ends were trimmed by 0 bases and 6 bases, with 8 bases remaining between them. This chain's CDR3 is CASSQDRVQTQYF. DNA for the CDR3: TGTGCCAGCAGCCAAGATCGGGTGCAGACCCAGTACTTC.

This clonotype was picked up a small number of times. This chain uses TRBV15 with TRBJ2-7; D is ambiguous. The germline CDR1 and CDR2 sequences are LNHNV and YYDKDF (reference sequence). The CDR3 runs to 13 residues. V was clipped by 1 base and J by 7 bases, with 11 bases between them. For the CDR3, the DNA is TGTGCCACCAGCAGAGTGGCCGATTTTGAGCAGTACTTC. Translated: CATSRVADFEQYF.

The genes are TRBV20-1 and TRBJ1-2; TRBD1 might be the D (6 bases). The CDR3 has 11 residues. Trimming removed 7 bases at V and 6 bases at J, with 12 bases between. The germline V gene encodes CDR1 DFQATT and CDR2 SNEGSKA (reference sequence). CDR3 sequence: CSVPAGDGYTF. As DNA, the CDR3 is TGCAGTGTTCCGGCAGGGGATGGCTACACCTTC.